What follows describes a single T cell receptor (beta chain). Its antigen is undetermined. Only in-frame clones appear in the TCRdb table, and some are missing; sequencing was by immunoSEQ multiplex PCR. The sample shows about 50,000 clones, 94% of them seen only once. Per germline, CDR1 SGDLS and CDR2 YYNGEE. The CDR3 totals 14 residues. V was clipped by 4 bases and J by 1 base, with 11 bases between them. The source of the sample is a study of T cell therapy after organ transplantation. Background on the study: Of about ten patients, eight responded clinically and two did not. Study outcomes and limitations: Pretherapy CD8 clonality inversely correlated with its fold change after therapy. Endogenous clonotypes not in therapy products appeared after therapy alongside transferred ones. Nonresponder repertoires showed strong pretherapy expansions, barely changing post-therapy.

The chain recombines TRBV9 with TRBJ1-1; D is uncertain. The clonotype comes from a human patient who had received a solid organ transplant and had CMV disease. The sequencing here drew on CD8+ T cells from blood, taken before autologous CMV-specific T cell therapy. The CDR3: CASSWTGGNTEAFF. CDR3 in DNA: TGTGCCAGCAGCTGGACGGGAGGGAACACTGAAGCTTTCTTT.